What follows are 26 T cell receptor beta chains derived from one specimen sequenced in a study of T cell responses to AZD1222 COVID-19 vaccine (dated by TCRdb to about 2021). The library came from the immunoSEQ multiplex PCR assay. Sourced from immuneACCESS, this table was stored by TCRdb with only in-frame sequences that have V and J called. A share of the clones is absent; for the studies checked, an unresolved V gene accounts for under half, and the remainder has no known explanation. This sample comprises about 150,000 clones, 92% of them detected only once. Approximately 3.8% of the sample lies in the top ten. The time point label, read with the paper, signifies: about 28 days (+/-7) after the second vaccine dose. The input for sequencing was peripheral blood, taken 28 days after the second AZD1222 dose. These receptors were taken from an adult who received the AZD1222 COVID-19 vaccine.

V is TRBV4-1 and J is TRBJ1-5; TRBD1 might be the D (6 bases). The ends were cut back, 3 bases at V and 4 bases at J, with 19 bases in the middle. CDR3 size: 17 residues. In germline, CDR1 is MGHRA, CDR2 YSYEKL. Here the CDR3 DNA reads TGCGCCAGCAGCCATCTGGGAACAGGGAGTCGTAATCAGCCCCAGCATTTT. Its translation is CASSHLGTGSRNQPQHF.

J is TRBJ2-5 and V is TRBV4-2; 7 bases align to TRBD2. Germline V gene sequence: CDR1 LGHNA, CDR2 YNFKEQ. This CDR3 comprises 16 residues. Trimming took 4 bases from V and 5 from J; bases not matched to a gene: 13. The CDR3: CASSLLRGVANETQYF. The CDR3 DNA follows: TGTGCCAGCAGCCTACTCCGGGGGGTAGCGAACGAGACCCAGTACTTC.

This clone was counted a few times. The rearrangement joins TRBV11-3 to TRBJ2-1; 9 bases are shared with TRBD1. CDR1 is SGHNT and CDR2 is YENEEA in the germline V gene. The V and J ends lost 5 bases and 7 bases, in that order; junction bases with no gene match: 9. The CDR3 covers 15 residues. CDR3 bases: TGTGCCAGCAGCGCCACAGGGGGCCGAAATAATGAGCAGTTCTTC. This sequence encodes CASSATGGRNNEQFF.

The rearrangement joins TRBV9 to TRBJ2-7; D gene ambiguous. The CDR3 loop spans 10 amino acids. Germline CDR1 is SGDLS and CDR2 is YYNGEE. V shed 3 bases and J shed 3 bases, with 1 base lying between them. CDR3 sequence (DNA): TGTGCCAGCAGCGGCTACGAGCAGTACTTC. Its protein product is CASSGYEQYF.

The gene calls are TRBV4-3 and TRBJ2-1; D is undetermined. The ends were cut back, 2 bases at V and 5 bases at J, with 7 bases in the middle. The CDR3 runs 13 residues. The V gene's germline CDR1 is LGHNA and CDR2 YSLEER. This chain's CDR3 is CASSQRRHNEQFF. The DNA of the CDR3 is TGCGCCAGCAGCCAAAGACGGCACAATGAGCAGTTCTTC.

This clone occurred once. The chain carries TRBV6-5 and TRBJ1-1; 8 bases fit TRBD1. Germline values: CDR1 MNHEY, CDR2 SVGAGI. J was trimmed by 2 bases and V by 6 bases; bases with no gene match: 5. This CDR3 has 14 residues. The CDR3 DNA reads as TGTGCCAGCAGGCCCGGACAGGGTAACACTGAAGCTTTCTTT. Encoded protein: CASRPGQGNTEAFF.

This clone was detected once. V and J are TRBV27 and TRBJ2-1; 8 nucleotides agree with TRBD2. There are 17 residues in the CDR3. V lost 5 bases, J lost 5 bases, and 14 bases stayed unmatched. Germline V gene sequence: CDR1 MNHEY, CDR2 SMNVEV (reference sequence). The CDR3 DNA reads as TGTGCCAGCAGTCCCTCCCGGGGCGGGGGGTTTCACAATGAGCAGTTCTTC. Translating it yields CASSPSRGGGFHNEQFF.

CDR3 DNA sequence: TGTGCCAGCAGCTTCGACGGGACCGGGGAGCTGTTTTTT. It specifies CASSFDGTGELFF. V is TRBV7-3 and J is TRBJ2-2; the D is unclear. The CDR3 contains 13 residues. The germline V gene has CDR1 SGHTA and CDR2 FQGTGA. V was pared by 3 bases and J by 5 bases, with 7 bases between.

The V gene is TRBV6-5, the J gene TRBJ1-4, with D perhaps matching TRBD1 (5 bases). CDR1 and CDR2 from the germline V gene are MNHEY and SVGAGI. Trimming cost V 2 bases and J 7 bases, with 17 bases left between them. This CDR3 region has 16 residues. The chain's CDR3 is CASSYLTETSSEKLFF. CDR3 coding DNA: TGTGCCAGCAGTTACCTGACAGAGACTTCTAGTGAAAAACTGTTTTTT.

The chain uses TRBV10-3 and TRBJ2-1; 7 bases agree with TRBD1. CDR3 length: 14 residues. Germline V CDR1 and CDR2: ENHRY, SYGVKD. Trimming at V came to 2 bases and at J to 9 bases, leaving 7 bases not matched to a gene. In DNA, the CDR3 is TGTGCCATCAGTGAGAGGGGGCCTAACTCTGAGCAGTTCTTC. This encodes CAISERGPNSEQFF.

V gene TRBV6-5 combines with J gene TRBJ1-1; weak D call: TRBD1 (5 bases). The length of the CDR3 is 14 residues. Trimming removed 8 bases at V and 3 bases at J, with 16 bases between. Germline CDR1 MNHEY, CDR2 SVGAGI. The CDR3 loop is CASGAVSKDTEAFF. In DNA, the CDR3 is TGTGCCAGCGGGGCGGTGAGTAAGGACACTGAAGCTTTCTTT.

The chain carries TRBV3-1 (or the pseudogene TRBV3-2) and TRBJ1-1, with 8 bases that match TRBD1. V lost 2 bases and J lost 6; bases outside the gene matches: 8. The CDR3 has 15 amino acids. Germline CDR1 LGHDT, CDR2 YNNKEL (reference sequence). Here the CDR3 reads CASSQKTGVLAEAFF. The CDR3 coding sequence is TGTGCCAGCAGCCAAAAGACAGGGGTATTGGCTGAAGCTTTCTTT.

This clone was detected a few times. The chain links TRBV24-1 to TRBJ2-1; TRBD1 aligns across 7 bases. From germline, CDR1 is KGHDR and CDR2 SFDVKD. The V gene end was trimmed by 4 bases and the J gene end by 5 bases; junction bases not matched to a gene: 7. The CDR3 length is 15 residues. The CDR3 loop reads CATSDITGDDNEQFF. CDR3 DNA sequence: TGTGCCACCAGTGACATTACAGGGGACGACAATGAGCAGTTCTTC.

The chain links TRBV10-3 to TRBJ1-1; D possibly corresponds to TRBD1 (5 bases). CDR1 is ENHRY, CDR2 SYGVKD, per germline. Deletions cut 0 bases from V and 0 bases from J, with 8 bases between. The CDR3 has 15 amino acids. The CDR3 DNA is TGTGCCATCAGTGAGTCCCCAGGGATGAACACTGAAGCTTTCTTT. As protein: CAISESPGMNTEAFF.

The chain is built from TRBV19 and TRBJ1-2; TRBD1 matches at 8 bases. The V and J ends lost 6 bases and 3 bases, in that order; junction bases with no gene match: 3. This CDR3 contains 13 residues. The V gene's germline CDR1 is LNHDA and CDR2 SQIVND (reference sequence). The CDR3 reads CASRVDRDYGYTF. CDR3 in DNA: TGTGCCAGTAGAGTGGACAGGGACTATGGCTACACCTTC.

The rearrangement joins TRBV6-5 to TRBJ2-7; TRBD2 matches at 7 bases. Losses at the gene ends were 0 bases for V and 4 bases for J; bases not matched to a gene: 9. CDR3 size: 16 residues. Germline V gene sequence: CDR1 MNHEY, CDR2 SVGAGI. The CDR3 loop reads CASSYSRGRAWYEQYF. In nucleotides, the CDR3 is TGTGCCAGCAGTTACTCGCGAGGGAGGGCCTGGTACGAGCAGTACTTC.

The V and J genes are TRBV24-1 and TRBJ1-4; 8 bases map to TRBD1. The germline V gene encodes CDR1 KGHDR and CDR2 SFDVKD. With 4 bases clipped from V and 7 bases from J, the junction kept 7 bases outside the gene matches. This CDR3 has 15 residues. The CDR3 sequence is CATSDPTGEGEKLFF. CDR3 nucleotide sequence: TGTGCCACCAGTGACCCGACAGGGGAAGGTGAAAAACTGTTTTTT.

The chain employs TRBV29-1 and TRBJ2-1, with unresolved D. Germline CDR1 SQVTM, CDR2 ANQGSEA. The CDR3 loop spans 9 amino acids. V lost 0 bases and J 9 bases, leaving 0 bases between the germline ends. The CDR3 protein is CSVEDEQFF. CDR3 DNA sequence: TGCAGCGTTGAAGATGAGCAGTTCTTC.

The V and J genes are TRBV3-1 (or the pseudogene TRBV3-2) and TRBJ1-2; no firm D call. In germline, CDR1 is LGHDT, CDR2 YNNKEL (reference sequence). CDR3 length: 12 amino acids. Trimming took off 4 bases at V and 8 bases at J, with 11 bases between the two ends. Here the CDR3 reads CASSPGLTGYTF. Written as DNA, the CDR3 is TGTGCCAGCAGCCCTGGGTTGACGGGCTACACCTTC.

The sample holds one count of this clone. CDR3 region: CASSLLAGGPGEQFF. DNA of the CDR3: TGTGCCAGCAGCTTGCTAGCGGGAGGGCCAGGGGAGCAGTTCTTC. This chain links TRBV7-3 with TRBJ2-1; TRBD2 matches at 12 bases. The CDR3 is 15 residues long. Germline CDR1 is SGHTA and CDR2 is FQGTGA. V trimming: 3 bases; J trimming: 10 bases; junction bases outside the gene matches: 7.

The gene calls are TRBV7-2 and TRBJ2-5; no clear D. Germline CDR1 SGHTA, CDR2 FQGNSA. The CDR3 contains 11 residues. V shed 5 bases and J shed 3 bases, with 4 bases lying between them. Here the CDR3 DNA reads TGTGCCAGCAGCACAAAAGAGACCCAGTACTTC. Amino acid sequence: CASSTKETQYF.

V is TRBV3-1 (or the pseudogene TRBV3-2) and J is TRBJ1-4, with no clear D. The CDR3 length is 16 residues. The germline V gene encodes CDR1 LGHDT and CDR2 YNNKEL (reference sequence). The ends were cut back, 1 base at V and 4 bases at J, with 13 bases in the middle. The DNA of the CDR3 is TGTGCCAGCAGCCAAGGTGAAAGGACCCTTAATGAAAAACTGTTTTTT. Protein product: CASSQGERTLNEKLFF.

The chain combines TRBV7-2 with TRBJ1-2; D ambiguous. The V and J ends lost 2 bases and 7 bases respectively, with 20 bases between them. CDR3 length equals 16 residues. Germline CDR1 is SGHTA and CDR2 is FQGNSA. CDR3 residues: CASSLIMSGLGSGYTF. CDR3 coding DNA: TGTGCCAGCAGCTTAATAATGAGCGGGCTCGGAAGTGGCTACACCTTC.

V and J are TRBV7-9 and TRBJ2-7; TRBD1 might be the D (6 bases). Deletions cut 3 bases from V and 2 bases from J, with 17 bases between. Germline lookup yields CDR1 SEHNR and CDR2 FQNEAQ (reference sequence). The CDR3 contains 16 residues. CDR3 in DNA: TGTGCCAGCAGCTTCCAAGCAGGGGTCAGGGCCTACGAGCAGTACTTC. Its translation is CASSFQAGVRAYEQYF.

CDR3 region: CAISEAVVAGATNEKLFF. The DNA of the CDR3 is TGTGCCATCAGTGAGGCGGTGGTGGCAGGGGCAACTAATGAAAAACTGTTTTTT. The chain combines TRBV10-3 with TRBJ1-4, with D possibly being TRBD1 (6 bases). With 2 bases removed from V and 0 bases from J, the gap between germline ends came to 16 bases. Looked up from germline, CDR1 is ENHRY and CDR2 is SYGVKD. CDR3 length: 18 residues.

The rearrangement uses TRBV5-5 and TRBJ2-2, with D possibly being TRBD1 or TRBD2 (5 bases each). The germline gives CDR1 SGHKS, CDR2 YYEKEE (reference sequence). Trimming removed 4 bases from V and 4 bases from J, with 17 bases in between. This CDR3 has 16 amino acids. The CDR3, as DNA: TGTGCCAGCAGCCCGGGACCGGGCCGAGGCACCGGGGAGCTGTTTTTT. Translated: CASSPGPGRGTGELFF.